These 12 T cell receptor beta chains originate from one sample sequenced in a study of OX40 agonist ivuxolimab in advanced cancers. This table comes from immunoSEQ multiplex PCR, and its TCRdb copy is limited to in-frame clones, with some not included. The table lists 65,000 to 95,000 clones, 88% of them singletons. Here the sequenced sample was CD4+ or CD8+ T cells sorted from blood, taken in a trial of the OX40 agonist ivuxolimab. All receptors come from an adult with an advanced solid tumor such as melanoma, head and neck, liver or kidney cancer.

Only one count was recorded for this clone. The chain has TRBV7-2 and TRBJ1-2, with D possibly TRBD1 on 5 matching bases. V was pared by 2 bases and J by 6 bases, with 16 bases between. The CDR3 sequence is 15 residues long. From germline, CDR1 is SGHTA and CDR2 FQGNSA. Written as DNA, the CDR3 is TGTGCCAGCAGCTTAAATGGAGGGGACGCCGATGGCTACACCTTC. It is translated as CASSLNGGDADGYTF.

The chain uses TRBV6-5 and TRBJ2-7, with 11 bases matching TRBD1. After removal of 7 bases from V and 4 bases from J, the junction contained 9 bases not matched to a gene. CDR3 size: 15 residues. Germline V lookup: CDR1 MNHEY, CDR2 SVGAGI. CDR3 region: CASTSPDRGLYEQYF. The DNA of the CDR3 is TGTGCCAGCACCTCACCGGACAGGGGGCTTTACGAGCAGTACTTC.

The V gene is TRBV9, the J gene TRBJ2-1; 8 bases map to TRBD2. The CDR3 runs 15 residues. Per germline, CDR1 SGDLS and CDR2 YYNGEE. V gave up 3 bases and J gave up 4 bases; unmatched junction bases: 6. For the CDR3, the DNA is TGTGCCAGCAGCGAAACTAGCGGAACTTACAATGAGCAGTTCTTC. The encoded protein is CASSETSGTYNEQFF.

The rearrangement links TRBV28 to TRBJ2-5; 9 bases match TRBD1. J lost 1 base, V lost 5 bases, and 5 bases had no gene match. The CDR3 contains 15 residues. Germline loops: CDR1 MDHEN, CDR2 SYDVKM. The CDR3 nucleotides read TGTGCCAGCAGTCCCCAGACAGGGGGCCAAGAGACCCAGTACTTC. Translated: CASSPQTGGQETQYF.

V is TRBV19 and J is TRBJ1-1; D is undetermined. The CDR3 extends over 13 amino acids. V dropped 5 bases and J dropped 1 base, with 8 bases sitting between them. Germline loops: CDR1 LNHDA, CDR2 SQIVND (reference sequence). The CDR3 bases are TGTGCCAGTAGTTTCACGGAGAACACTGAAGCTTTCTTT. This encodes CASSFTENTEAFF.

The chain links TRBV15 to TRBJ2-1; D perhaps matches TRBD2 (6 bases). This CDR3 has 13 residues. CDR1 and CDR2 from the germline V gene are LNHNV and YYDKDF (reference sequence). Trimming took 8 bases from V and 5 from J, leaving 13 bases between them. The CDR3 reads CATAPGLDNEQFF. The CDR3 coding sequence is TGTGCCACCGCTCCGGGACTTGACAATGAGCAGTTCTTC.

This sequence joins TRBV18 and TRBJ2-1; possibly TRBD1 for D (6 bases). Germline-derived CDR1 and CDR2 are KGHSH and LQKENI. The CDR3 consists of 16 residues. Trimming shortened V by 3 bases and J by 4 bases, and 16 bases separated the two germline ends. This CDR3 is CASSPGVDRSYNEQFF. The CDR3 nucleotides are TGTGCCAGCTCACCCGGAGTGGACAGATCATACAATGAGCAGTTCTTC.

The rearrangement links TRBV6-5 to TRBJ1-3; TRBD1 aligns across 7 bases. The V and J ends lost 8 bases and 6 bases, in that order; junction bases with no gene match: 4. Germline CDR1 MNHEY, CDR2 SVGAGI. This CDR3 is built from 12 residues. The CDR3 DNA is TGTGCCAGCGGCAGGGGGGAAAACACCATATATTTT. Translating gives CASGRGENTIYF.

The chain couples TRBV18 to TRBJ2-3; 9 positions match TRBD1. Germline-derived CDR1 and CDR2 are KGHSH and LQKENI. V was clipped by 3 bases and J by 3 bases; unmatched bases: 4. The CDR3 covers 15 residues. The CDR3, as DNA: TGTGCCAGCTCACCTTCCGGGACAGGGACAGATACGCAGTATTTT. Translated, it gives CASSPSGTGTDTQYF.

A note on this clone: This same CDR3 is encoded by further DNA sequences in the sample. The chain employs TRBV28 and TRBJ1-2, with unresolved D. Germline CDR1 MDHEN, CDR2 SYDVKM. This CDR3 contains 11 residues. In DNA, the CDR3 is TGTGCTTCCTGGGGAAACTATGGCTACACCTTC. Protein: CASWGNYGYTF.

This chain uses TRBV30 with TRBJ2-2; TRBD2 aligns across 8 bases. The CDR3 has 14 residues. The germline V gene has CDR1 GTSNPN and CDR2 SVGIG (reference sequence). The ends lost 5 bases at V and 2 bases at J; junction bases unmatched: 4. In DNA, the CDR3 is TGTGCCTGGGGGAGGACTAGCAACACCGGGGAGCTGTTTTTT. Amino acid sequence: CAWGRTSNTGELFF.

V and J are TRBV14 and TRBJ2-5; no clear D gene. V lost 1 base, J lost 5 bases, and 8 bases lay in between. From germline, CDR1 is SGHDN and CDR2 FVKESK. The CDR3 contains 13 residues. CDR3 protein: CASSQGVPETQYF. CDR3 in DNA: TGTGCCAGCAGCCAAGGGGTGCCGGAGACCCAGTACTTC.